This T cell receptor beta chain comes out of a study of blood T cell repertoires in COVID-19. Across the study: Sites across the United States, Italy and Spain contributed samples from acute and convalescent COVID-19. PBMCs, B-cell-depleted T cells, or T cells provided the cDNA or gDNA that made up the material.

V was pared by 8 bases and J by 5 bases, with 19 bases between. This CDR3 is 14 amino acids long. Germline loops: CDR1 SGHTS, CDR2 YDEGEE. Seattle's enrolled individuals joined amid active infection and were then monitored longitudinally. In the study's own analysis: Estimation of nucleated cell counts relied on the amplification of reference gene primers. Assay used: immunoSEQ multiplex PCR; TCRdb lists only in-frame clones, some missing. The V and J calls and the clone size are those of that table, but D and trimming were determined from the DNA. The table has about 340,000 clones, about 89% seen once; the top ten hold about 6%.

The sample consisted of peripheral blood. This clonotype originated in a woman between 50 and 59 years old with COVID-19, enrolled during active disease. The gene calls are TRBV5-8 and TRBJ1-1, with D maybe TRBD1 (6 bases). The CDR3 sequence: CASKPNRDLTEAFF. As DNA, the CDR3 is TGTGCCAGTAAACCCAACAGGGATCTAACTGAAGCTTTCTTT.